This T cell receptor beta chain was retrieved from a study of CD8+ T cells in alopecia areata (dated by TCRdb to 2016 to 2019). Regarding the study in general: The study used high-throughput TCRbeta sequencing to examine T cell clonal expansion in alopecia areata, in both the C3H/HeJ mouse model and human patients. Scalp tissue and sorted CD4+ and CD8+ peripheral blood T cells from patchy and totalis/universalis alopecia areata patients and from healthy controls were covered by human TCRbeta sequencing. Scalp clonality was compared among normal scalp (n=4), patchy alopecia areata scalp (n=8), and alopecia totalis/universalis scalp (n=8). The RNA source kit depended on sample type: the PAXgene miRNA kit for fixed scalp, the miRNeasy kit for PBMCs, and the RNeasy kit for mouse skin. TCRbeta CDR3 regions were amplified by immunoSEQ multiplex PCR with 35 Vbeta forward and 13 Jbeta reverse primers. The full study reports these points: Compared with normal scalp, lesional scalp, particularly in alopecia totalis/universalis, had higher clonality and more expanded CD8+ clones, which suggests antigenic drive. Scalp TCR repertoire analysis is complicated because resident alphabeta T cells in normal human skin are also sequenced, whereas mouse skin is dominated by gammadelta T cells. Shared TCR sequences between patients were less evident than in mice, which may be partly attributable to HLA diversity in the patient population.

V is trimmed back by 6 bases and J by 2 bases, and the junction contains 7 bases that no gene match accounts for. From a lookup of the germline V gene (reference sequence), CDR1 and CDR2 are MNHEY and SMNVEV. Measured from the cysteine to the phenylalanine, the CDR3 is 18 residues long. Kept here is only the CDR3 DNA, which spans 54 bases and is read in frame from base 1. The library was built by means of the immunoSEQ multiplex PCR assay. RNA was extracted from all samples and reverse transcribed into cDNA, which served as template for TCR sequencing. First-strand cDNA was synthesized using SuperScript III with a 2:1 mix of oligo-dT and random hexamers. A synthetic immune receptor repertoire was used to measure amplification bias, and any remaining bias was corrected computationally. As for the authors' bioinformatics: Raw reads were preprocessed to remove errors, and CDR3 was defined according to IMGT conventions as the region from the conserved cysteine to phenylalanine. Clonality was computed by normalizing Shannon entropy by log2 of the number of productive unique TCRs and subtracting the result from 1. Whether scalp clones were CD4 or CD8 was inferred by matching scalp TCRbeta sequences against CD4 and CD8 repertoires sorted from blood. TCRdb carries this immuneACCESS record with in-frame sequences only. Its versions omit some clonotypes, under half of them owing to an unresolved V gene in the studies checked, with the rest unexplained. V and J calls and clone size are given by that table; D and trimming were obtained from the DNA. The sample includes about 20,000 clones, with roughly three fifths observed a single time. The ten largest clonotypes hold roughly 4.3% of the sample.

Remarks on this clone: What this receptor recognizes is not known. Within one base of it there is no much larger clone, and no base qualities were kept.

In five patients from the biomarker study, CD4+ cells were sorted further to obtain CD25+CD127- cells. Lesional scalp punch biopsies and peripheral blood were collected from alopecia areata patients. PBMCs were separated by density centrifugation and stained for CD3, CD4 and CD8, after which CD4+ and CD8+ T cells were sorted on a FACSAria. Untreated alopecia areata patients were recruited as part of a multicenter biomarker study. The V and J genes are TRBV27 and TRBJ2-2, with 15 bases in between that match TRBD2. This sequence was found in a human donor with alopecia areata. The sample consisted of CD4+ Tregs sorted from blood. The CDR3 region has the sequence CASRGTSGGRTNTGELFF. The sequenced DNA: TGTGCCAGCAGGGGGACTAGCGGGGGGAGAACAAACACCGGGGAGCTGTTTTTT.